This TCR beta chain is from a study of glioma-infiltrating T cells. Study conclusions and caveats: Very few CDR3 sequences were shared between tissue and blood. Above-expected tissue-blood divergence occurred in all gliomas, most in low-grade ones.

The CDR3 consists of 15 residues. The V gene lost 4 bases and the J gene lost 6 bases, with 15 bases spanning the gap. Germline loops: CDR1 KGHDR, CDR2 SFDVKD. Notes on this clonotype: Antigen: not known. This could be a read error, since a much larger clone is one nucleotide away.

The iRepertoire nested amplicon-rescue multiplex PCR amplified TCR alpha and beta CDR3s from RNA. A single record per CDR3 protein comes from TCRdb applying MiXCR to the multiplex PCR reads. The sample records fewer than 110,000 distinct CDR3 sequences, about 30% being singletons. The receptor's source is a human donor with low-grade glioma or glioblastoma, undergoing nonglioma brain surgery, or in good health (not recorded which). What was sequenced was glioma tissue, nonneoplastic brain tissue, or PBMCs (not recorded which). The chain has TRBV24-1 and TRBJ1-5, with D perhaps matching TRBD1 (5 bases). The CDR3 DNA follows: TGTGCCACCAGTGACAACTGGGGGGGAGGTCAGCCCCAGCATTTT. It translates to CATSDNWGGGQPQHF.